This T cell receptor beta chain appears in the sequencing data of a study of shared clonotypes between healthy human individuals (dated by TCRdb to 2018 to 2020). About the study as a whole: The cohort comprised two women and a few men aged 18 to 49 years. For each donor, three plates each were used for CD4 naive and CD4 memory, two plates were used for CD8 naive, and one plate was used for CD8 memory. To estimate repertoire size and how much clonotypes are shared between individuals, the study performed deep sequencing of blood TCR repertoires from about 5 healthy adults. Different laboratories and diverse techniques were used to prepare libraries and sequence TCR repertoires, to increase sequencing depth and limit assay-specific biases. Each donor's leukapheresis produced roughly between roughly 0.85 and 9.5 billion PBMCs. The study at large found these results: Even with the large sequencing depth, rarefaction of the sorted-subset datasets indicated that sequencing was incomplete. Naive subsets generally had larger estimated clonotype richness than memory subsets. Higher generation probabilities were observed for clonotypes shared by all four sorted-subset donors than for non-shared clonotypes. Based on pairwise subsampling, the degree of clonotype sharing among donors was expected to be affected by sequencing depth. Because the study included a small number of donors, the genetic and exposure-history diversity represented was limited. Roughly 5% of naive CD4, 3.5% of naive CD8, approximately 2.2% of memory CD4, and 0.35% to 0.5% of memory CD8 clonotypes were shared across four donors. Sampling was restricted to blood, and TCR repertoires in tissues likely differ from the TCR repertoires found in blood.

For the CD8 naive samples, CD45RO-negative cells were positively selected for CCR7, yielding a CD45RA+CCR7+ population from which TemRA cells were excluded. Healthy HIV-negative adults with no recently reported acute infections or vaccinations were included as donors. Every donor was a Caucasian adult living in Nashville, Tennessee, USA. After blood collection by leukapheresis, PBMCs were isolated using Ficoll-Histopaque density gradient centrifugation and then cryopreserved in the vapor phase of liquid nitrogen. Analytical flow cytometry was used to check the purity and quantity of each magnetically sorted T cell population. Each sorted fraction had its genomic DNA isolated and then quantified by UV absorbance on a Nanodrop 2000c. Concerning this clone: The antigen it binds to is not known. There are no base qualities to consult, and no much larger clone falls within one base.

TCR CDR3 regions were amplified from genomic DNA by multiplex PCR using the deep immunoSEQ assay. For each cell subset, the extracted genomic DNA was distributed evenly across all wells of several immunoSEQ 96-well plates, and each plate served as one replicate. For sorted subsets, each replicate PCR was loaded with 200 to 250 ng genomic DNA, equivalent to 25,000 to 30,000 T cell genomes. The purified libraries were quantified using a Qubit 3.0 fluorometer, sized with a Bioanalyzer 2100, and then quantified again using the KAPA Library Quantification kit. Each immunoSEQ 96-well plate was sequenced on its own single-read 150-cycle Illumina NextSeq 550 flow cell. From the authors' description of their analysis: The immunoSEQ output contained only junctional sequences without quality scores, so filtering could not match that applied to full-length reads. Sequences were annotated with PyIR, a Python wrapper for IgBLAST v1.9, and V/J genes and CDR3 were assigned using IMGT germline references. Any read was removed if the V/J assignment was weak (E-value above 1e-6), the CDR3 was missing, or the read contained stop codons, out-of-frame junctions, or ambiguous translated residues. V3J clonotypes were defined as sequences sharing the same inferred V gene, J gene, and CDR3 amino acid sequence. To compute the percentage overlap between repertoires, the number of shared unique clonotypes was divided by the size of the smaller repertoire. Three approaches were used to assess repertoire richness: RTK rarefaction, the Chao1 estimator, and Recon v2.1 estimates of unobserved clonotypes. OLGA was used to compute generation probabilities for all TCRbeta clonotypes that the gDNA method yielded from several donors. Sourced from immuneACCESS, this table was stored by TCRdb with only in-frame sequences that have V and J called. A share of the clones is absent; for the studies checked, an unresolved V gene accounts for under half, and the remainder has no known explanation. The V and J calls and the clone size are those of that table, but D and trimming were determined from the DNA. The sample contains roughly 2,000,000 clones, roughly 95% of them found a single time. The ten biggest clones cover around 1.2% of the sample.

For CDR1 and CDR2, the germline V gene lists MNHNS and SASEGT. Its CDR3 holds 12 amino acids, cysteine through phenylalanine. Only the CDR3 region is kept as DNA, spanning 36 bases read in frame from base 1. The trim is 4 bases for V and 6 bases for J, with a gap of 7 bases between the germline ends. The chain joins TRBV6-1 to TRBJ1-5; D gene: possibly TRBD1, on 5 matching bases. This sequence originates from a young man in good health. Sequenced sample: naive CD8+ T cells sorted from blood. The meaning of the sample's cell subset or site label: CD45RA+CCR7+. The DNA reads as follows: TGTGCCAGCAGTGGGGGGGGTCAGCCCCAGCATTTT. Translation gives CASSGGGQPQHF.